The clone carrying this T cell receptor beta chain has a count of ten or more. The data originate from a study of Graves' ophthalmopathy and Graves' hyperthyroidism. Study summary: Untreated patients at initial diagnosis provided peripheral blood.

The V gene lost 0 bases and the J gene lost 4 bases, with 12 bases spanning the gap. CDR3 length: 15 amino acids. CDR1 is MGHRA and CDR2 is YSYEKL in the germline V gene. TCR beta CDR3 regions were amplified from RNA transcripts. HTBI primers primed a first-round RT-PCR, and a second-round multiplex PCR followed. TCRdb re-derived calls from the multiplex PCR reads in MiXCR, one entry per CDR3 protein. The sample carries 350,000 to 400,000 distinct CDR3 sequences, 15% recorded once. The sequenced sample consisted of peripheral blood. The source of this sequence is a woman between 18 and 30 years old with stable Graves' hyperthyroidism. The chain links TRBV4-1 to TRBJ1-1; D gene unclear. The CDR3 coding sequence is TGCGCCAGCAGCCAAGATCATTTGACGGGCACTGAAGCTTTCTTT. Amino acid sequence: CASSQDHLTGTEAFF.